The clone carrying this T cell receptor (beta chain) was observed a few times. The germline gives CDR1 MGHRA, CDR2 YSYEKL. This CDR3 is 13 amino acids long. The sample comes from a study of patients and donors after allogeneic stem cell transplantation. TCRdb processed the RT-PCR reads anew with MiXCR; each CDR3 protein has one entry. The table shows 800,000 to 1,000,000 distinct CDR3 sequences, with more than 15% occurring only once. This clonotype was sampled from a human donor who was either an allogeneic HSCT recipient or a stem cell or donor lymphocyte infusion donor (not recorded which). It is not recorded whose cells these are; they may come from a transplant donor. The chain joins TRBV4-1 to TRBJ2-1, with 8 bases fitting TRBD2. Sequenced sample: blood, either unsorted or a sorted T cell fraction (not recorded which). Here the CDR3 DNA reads TGCGCGGCCGGACTAGCTTCCTACAATGAGCAGTTCTTC. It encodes CAAGLASYNEQFF.